The 27 T cell receptor beta chains presented below share a single source sample, sequenced in a study of OX40 agonist ivuxolimab in advanced cancers. This table comes from immunoSEQ multiplex PCR, and its TCRdb copy is limited to in-frame clones, with some not included. This table has about 66,000 clones, approximately 86% appearing once. This material consisted of CD4+ or CD8+ T cells sorted from blood, taken in a trial of the OX40 agonist ivuxolimab. These TCRs come from an adult with an advanced solid tumor such as melanoma, head and neck, liver or kidney cancer.

V gene TRBV4-2 combines with J gene TRBJ2-1, with TRBD2 as a possible D gene (5 bases). The CDR3 is 13 residues long. Germline lookup yields CDR1 LGHNA and CDR2 YNFKEQ. The V and J ends lost 0 bases and 10 bases respectively, with 10 bases between them. The CDR3 nucleotides are TGTGCCAGCAGCCAAGATCGAGAGGGCGAGCAGTTCTTC. This codes for CASSQDREGEQFF.

The chain links TRBV7-2 to TRBJ1-1, with 10 positions matching TRBD1. The CDR3 has 17 residues. J gave up 1 base and V 3 bases, and 8 bases lay outside the gene matches. Germline V gives CDR1 SGHTA, CDR2 FQGNSA. The CDR3 coding sequence is TGTGCCAGCAGCTTTATAGGACAGGGGGGGAAGAACACTGAAGCTTTCTTT. Its translation: CASSFIGQGGKNTEAFF.

J is TRBJ1-6 and V is TRBV9, with D possibly TRBD1 on 5 matching bases. The CDR3 totals 15 residues. Germline V gives CDR1 SGDLS, CDR2 YYNGEE. V was pared by 5 bases and J by 8 bases, with 17 bases between. CDR3 in amino acids: CASRRDSSSHSPLHF. The CDR3 nucleotides are TGTGCCAGCAGGCGGGACTCAAGCTCACATTCACCCCTCCACTTT.

This clone has only one observation. V gene TRBV11-2 combines with J gene TRBJ2-3; D may correspond to TRBD1 or TRBD2 (5 bases each). Germline V lookup: CDR1 SGHAT, CDR2 FQNNGV. CDR3 size: 14 residues. V lost 8 bases, J lost 2 bases, and 14 bases lay in between. The CDR3 here is CASVGARYTDTQYF. The CDR3 nucleotides read TGTGCCAGCGTCGGGGCCCGCTACACAGATACGCAGTATTTT.

This chain connects TRBV27 to TRBJ2-2; 9 nucleotides line up with TRBD2. This CDR3 comprises 14 residues. Germline values: CDR1 MNHEY, CDR2 SMNVEV (reference sequence). V was pared by 9 bases and J by 6 bases, with 8 bases of the junction left unmatched. The CDR3 bases are TGTGCCAGTCGACTAGCGGTGGGGGCCGGGGAGCTGTTTTTT. It encodes CASRLAVGAGELFF.

V is TRBV11-3 and J is TRBJ2-1; TRBD1 or TRBD2 may be the D gene (5 bases each). CDR1 and CDR2 from the germline V gene are SGHNT and YENEEA. V lost 4 bases to trimming and J lost 10 bases, with 17 bases between them. This CDR3 comprises 14 residues. CDR3 residues: CASSSGAAKGEQFF. For the CDR3, the DNA is TGTGCCAGCAGCTCCGGGGCGGCCAAAGGGGAGCAGTTCTTC.

This chain uses TRBV6-5 with TRBJ1-4; no clear D. The germline gives CDR1 MNHEY, CDR2 SVGAGI. This CDR3 is built from 13 residues. V gave up 5 bases and J gave up 8 bases, with 12 bases separating them. CDR3 in amino acids: CASSGLSVEKLFF. Here the CDR3 DNA reads TGTGCCAGCAGTGGACTCAGCGTGGAAAAACTGTTTTTT.

The CDR3 coding sequence is TGTGCCAGCAGCTGGTCCGGGACAGGCGGCACCGGGGAGCTGTTTTTT. This gives the protein CASSWSGTGGTGELFF. The gene calls are TRBV5-5 and TRBJ2-2; 8 bases align to TRBD1. The V segment lost 3 bases and the J segment 4 bases; nucleotides outside the gene matches: 8. The CDR3 is 16 residues long. Germline loops: CDR1 SGHKS, CDR2 YYEKEE (reference sequence).

V is TRBV5-1 and J is TRBJ2-3; 14 nucleotides align to TRBD2. From germline, CDR1 is SGHRS and CDR2 YFSETQ. The CDR3 runs 17 residues. Trimming cost V 3 bases and J 4 bases; bases outside gene matches: 7. The CDR3 nucleotides are TGCGCCAGCAGCTCGGGGACTAGCGGGGGATCAGCAGATACGCAGTATTTT. It yields the protein CASSSGTSGGSADTQYF. Drawing the rest from reference TRBV5-1 and TRBJ2-3, the complete variable domain is KAGVTQTPRYLIKTRGQQVTLSCSPISGHRSVSWYQQTPGQGLQFLFEYFSETQRNKGNFPGRFSGRQFSNSRSEMNVSTLELGDSALYLCASSSGTSGGSADTQYFGPGTRLTVL.

The chain has TRBV7-9 and TRBJ2-7; 7 nucleotides match TRBD2. CDR1 and CDR2 (germline): SEHNR, FQNEAQ (reference sequence). With V trimmed by 4 bases and J by 5 bases, 8 bases remained unmatched. The CDR3 length is 14 residues. CDR3 coding DNA: TGTGCCAGCAGCTCTCCGGGGGGTGGTGACGAGCAGTACTTC. As protein: CASSSPGGGDEQYF. Combining the CDR3 with reference TRBV7-9 and TRBJ2-7 gives the whole variable domain DTGVSQNPRHKITKRGQNVTFRCDPISEHNRLYWYRQTLGQGPEFLTYFQNEAQLEKSRLLSDRFSAERPKGSFSTLEIQRTEQGDSAMYLCASSSPGGGDEQYFGPGTRLTVT.

This chain links TRBV28 with TRBJ1-2; perhaps TRBD1 as D (6 bases). The CDR3 totals 14 residues. Germline CDR1 reads MDHEN; CDR2 reads SYDVKM. V was shortened by 4 bases and J by 2 bases, with 11 bases between the two germline ends. In DNA, the CDR3 is TGTGCCAGCAGTTCCGGGGGCGCCAACTATGGCTACACCTTC. It codes for CASSSGGANYGYTF.

The chain employs TRBV27 and TRBJ1-6, with a weak D call TRBD1 (6 bases). Trimming stripped 5 bases from V and 0 bases from J, with 11 bases between. Germline V gene sequence: CDR1 MNHEY, CDR2 SMNVEV (reference sequence). The CDR3 is made up of 16 amino acids. The CDR3: CASSRDTSSYNSPLHF. The CDR3 bases are TGTGCCAGCAGTCGGGACACCAGCTCCTATAATTCACCCCTCCACTTT.

The rearrangement joins TRBV7-6 to TRBJ2-3, with TRBD2 matching over 8 bases. V dropped 0 bases and J dropped 7; count of bases not matched to a gene: 9. The germline gives CDR1 SGHVS, CDR2 FNYEAQ. This CDR3 contains 16 residues. The chain's CDR3 is CASSLALSGGVNTQYF. The CDR3 DNA reads TGTGCCAGCAGCTTAGCTCTAAGCGGGGGAGTGAATACGCAGTATTTT.

The CDR3 DNA is TGTGCCAGCAGTCGGGGGGGGCAAAGCCACAATCAGCCCCAGCATTTT. As protein: CASSRGGQSHNQPQHF. The rearrangement uses TRBV7-2 and TRBJ1-5; D possibly corresponds to TRBD1 (6 bases). CDR1 is SGHTA and CDR2 is FQGNSA in the germline V gene. The V end was cut by 6 bases, the J end by 3 bases, with 18 bases between. The CDR3 is 16 amino acids.

This clone was recorded a few times. J is TRBJ2-5 and V is TRBV29-1; TRBD1 matches at 7 bases. The CDR3 is made up of 14 amino acids. The V gene's germline CDR1 is SQVTM and CDR2 ANQGSEA. The junction had 11 bases not matched to a gene; V was cut back by 6 bases and J by 4 bases. The CDR3 reads CSVARTGGGETQYF. The CDR3 DNA reads TGCAGCGTCGCCCGGACAGGAGGAGGAGAGACCCAGTACTTC.

V is TRBV28 and J is TRBJ2-7; D is unclear. CDR1 is MDHEN and CDR2 is SYDVKM in the germline V gene. Between the trimmed V and J ends, which lost 1 base and 6 bases, there was a span of 10 bases. This CDR3 has 13 amino acids. Here the CDR3 DNA reads TGTGCCAGCAGTTTATACTCACTACCCGAGCAGTACTTC. Its protein product is CASSLYSLPEQYF.

On this clone: The junction shows a germline mismatch at one end, possibly a read error. The chain couples TRBV7-7 to TRBJ2-3, with D perhaps TRBD1 or TRBD2 (6 bases each). Germline V gene lookup returns CDR1 SSHAT and CDR2 FNYEAQ (reference sequence). This CDR3 spans 14 amino acids. Written as DNA, the CDR3 is TGTGCTAGCAGCTTGGACAGCGGGTCAGATACGCAGTATTTT. Translation gives CASSLDSGSDTQYF.

The CDR3 spells CASSQGNGEYGYTF. The CDR3 coding sequence is TGCGCCAGCAGCCAAGGCAACGGCGAATATGGCTACACCTTC. This chain connects TRBV4-1 to TRBJ1-2; D ambiguous. Germline V gene data show CDR1 as MGHRA and CDR2 as YSYEKL. Trimming shortened V by 1 base and J by 5 bases, and 11 bases separated the two germline ends. CDR3 size: 14 residues.

Only one count was recorded for this clone. The chain links TRBV5-1 to TRBJ2-2, with D perhaps assigned TRBD1 or TRBD2 (5 bases each). This CDR3 region has 13 residues. The V gene lost 6 bases and the J gene lost 4 bases, with 10 bases spanning the gap. Germline lookup yields CDR1 SGHRS and CDR2 YFSETQ. This chain's CDR3 is CASTIGTTGELFF. CDR3 sequence (DNA): TGCGCCAGCACGATCGGGACCACCGGGGAGCTGTTTTTT.

This clone was recorded once. V and J are TRBV5-1 and TRBJ2-7, with a possible D match to TRBD2 (7 bases). CDR1 and CDR2 (germline): SGHRS, YFSETQ. The V gene lost 4 bases and the J gene lost 7 bases, with 15 bases spanning the gap. This CDR3 is built from 13 residues. The CDR3 DNA reads as TGCGCCAGCAGCCCGGCGGGGGCGCGAGAGCAGTACTTC. Protein sequence: CASSPAGAREQYF.

The rearrangement joins TRBV6-6 to TRBJ2-1; no clear D gene. Trimming took 4 bases from V and 11 from J, leaving 9 bases between them. Germline V gene data show CDR1 as MNHNY and CDR2 as SVGAGI (reference sequence). This CDR3 spans 11 amino acids. This CDR3 is CASSWAAKQFF. The DNA for the CDR3 is TGTGCCAGCAGTTGGGCGGCCAAGCAGTTCTTC.

The V call is TRBV7-2, the J call TRBJ2-7; D not resolved. The germline V and J ends were trimmed by 0 bases and 0 bases, with 6 bases remaining between them. This CDR3 contains 14 residues. Germline V gene data show CDR1 as SGHTA and CDR2 as FQGNSA. The CDR3: CASSLALASYEQYF. CDR3 coding DNA: TGTGCCAGCAGCTTAGCGTTAGCCTCCTACGAGCAGTACTTC.

Turning to this clone: Germline and junction disagree at one end, which may indicate a read error. V usage is TRBV7-7 and J usage is TRBJ2-2, with a tentative D call TRBD1 (5 bases). The CDR3 extends over 16 amino acids. Germline V gene sequence: CDR1 SSHAT, CDR2 FNYEAQ (reference sequence). CDR3 nucleotides: TGTGCTAGCAGCTCCCGGACACCTTCGAACACCGGGGAGCTGTTTTTT. Its translation: CASSSRTPSNTGELFF.

This clone was recorded a few times. The chain has TRBV15 and TRBJ1-1; 7 positions match TRBD1. Trimming at V came to 3 bases and at J to 0 bases, leaving 4 bases not matched to a gene. CDR1 is LNHNV and CDR2 is YYDKDF in the germline V gene (reference sequence). The CDR3 extends over 15 amino acids. This chain's CDR3 is CATSREGALNTEAFF. As DNA, the CDR3 is TGTGCCACCAGCAGGGAGGGGGCACTGAACACTGAAGCTTTCTTT.

The chain is built from TRBV29-1 and TRBJ2-7; no clear D. CDR1 and CDR2 from the germline V gene are SQVTM and ANQGSEA. The CDR3 extends over 12 amino acids. V lost 4 bases and J 3 bases, leaving 10 bases between the germline ends. The CDR3 loop reads CSVVSGGYEQYF. CDR3 in DNA: TGCAGCGTTGTCTCGGGTGGCTACGAGCAGTACTTC.

This clone was counted only a few times. V gene TRBV28 combines with J gene TRBJ1-6, with D uncertain. CDR1 and CDR2 from the germline V gene are MDHEN and SYDVKM. Trimming took 6 bases from V and 12 from J, leaving 18 bases between them. This CDR3 comprises 14 residues. The CDR3 DNA reads as TGTGCCAGCAGCCCCCCCGGGGAGACCGTACCCCTCCACTTT. It encodes CASSPPGETVPLHF.

In this sample, this clone turned up once. The chain joins TRBV28 to TRBJ2-2; 9 bases match TRBD2. The V segment lost 7 bases and the J segment 7 bases; nucleotides outside the gene matches: 16. This CDR3 has 17 amino acids. Germline CDR1 is MDHEN and CDR2 is SYDVKM. The chain's CDR3 is CASISSHQAGGHGELFF. In nucleotides, the CDR3 is TGTGCCAGCATCTCGTCCCACCAGGCGGGGGGGCACGGGGAGCTGTTTTTT.